The source of this T cell receptor (beta chain) is a study of blood T cell repertoires in COVID-19. Generated by immunoSEQ multiplex PCR, the TCRdb table keeps only in-frame clones and is missing some. The sample has a few hundred thousand clones; roughly 83% are singletons. Germline V gene data show CDR1 as LNHDA and CDR2 as SQIVND (reference sequence). The CDR3 consists of 15 residues. V was clipped by 3 bases and J by 5 bases; unmatched bases: 8. The sample consisted of peripheral blood. The chain links TRBV19 to TRBJ2-5, with TRBD2 matching over 8 bases. The source is a man aged 60 to 69 who had recovered from COVID-19. CDR3 in amino acids: CASSIHSGGDETQYF. The DNA of the CDR3 is TGTGCCAGTAGTATTCATTCCGGGGGGGATGAGACCCAGTACTTC.